One sample yielded the 5 T cell receptor beta chains listed below, sequenced in a study of T-cell reconstitution after alpha-beta-depleted transplantation in children. It was with unique molecular identifiers that the TCRbeta library was prepared. Each CDR3 protein gets one entry after TCRdb re-called the PCR reads with MiXCR. The sample records 350,000 to 450,000 distinct CDR3 sequences, about an eighth being singletons. The source material was PBMCs, sampled from the stem cell graft. These receptors were collected from a human donor who donated a stem cell graft to a child with Fanconi anemia.

This clonotype has a handful of counts. The rearrangement links TRBV6-5 to TRBJ2-5, with a possible D match to TRBD1 (6 bases). This CDR3 spans 17 amino acids. The V end lost 3 bases, the J end lost 2 bases, and 19 bases lay between the germline ends. Germline lookup yields CDR1 MNHEY and CDR2 SVGAGI. CDR3 region: CASSYWALGALQETQYF. In DNA, the CDR3 is TGTGCCAGCAGTTATTGGGCCCTGGGGGCTTTACAAGAGACCCAGTACTTC.

This clonotype was detected a few times. The rearrangement joins TRBV10-3 to TRBJ2-3; possible D gene TRBD2, 5 bases. The CDR3 runs 15 residues. Deletions cut 2 bases from V and 0 bases from J, with 9 bases between. Germline CDR1 ENHRY, CDR2 SYGVKD. In DNA, the CDR3 is TGTGCCATCAGTGAGAAGGGAGTTAGCACAGATACGCAGTATTTT. It translates to CAISEKGVSTDTQYF.

This clonotype came up a few times. The chain couples TRBV10-3 to TRBJ2-3; 7 bases agree with TRBD2. This CDR3 is 15 amino acids long. With 6 bases clipped from V and 3 bases from J, the junction kept 9 bases outside the gene matches. The germline V gene encodes CDR1 ENHRY and CDR2 SYGVKD. The CDR3 reads CAIRITSDATDTQYF. DNA for the CDR3: TGTGCCATCAGGATAACTAGCGACGCTACAGATACGCAGTATTTT.

This clonotype has just a few counts. This chain links TRBV12-3 or TRBV12-4 with TRBJ1-6; 8 bases line up with TRBD1. With V trimmed by 5 bases and J by 1 base, 4 bases remained unmatched. The CDR3 is made up of 16 amino acids. For the CDR3, the DNA is TGTGCCAGCAGTCACCGGACAGGGTCCTATAATTCACCCCTCCACTTT. Translated, it gives CASSHRTGSYNSPLHF.

The chain joins TRBV29-1 to TRBJ1-2, with unresolved D. This CDR3 spans 11 amino acids. Trimming stripped 3 bases from V and 8 bases from J, with 10 bases between. CDR1 and CDR2 (germline): SQVTM, ANQGSEA. The CDR3 sequence: CSVDLGVGYTF. The CDR3 nucleotides are TGCAGCGTTGATTTGGGTGTCGGCTACACCTTC.